The sequence of this T cell receptor (beta chain) was determined in a study of T cell responses to AZD1222 COVID-19 vaccine (dated by TCRdb to 2020 to 2022). About the full investigation: A total of 230 to 250 trial participants underwent TCR sequencing, of whom 207 received two doses of AZD1222 and 26 received two doses of the MenACWY control vaccine. Trial participants were enrolled by age into subgroups of 18-55, 56-69 and 70-plus years, and around 140, 26 and 57 TCR-sequenced participants, respectively, were included in these subgroups. Findings and caveats that apply to the study as a whole: No day 14 peak-response samples were available, so repertoires were characterized only after the peak T cell response. Participants were mostly white British, with more females than males. The authors suggested clonal diversity may have been underestimated. Only 5 to 7 AZD1222 recipients were SARS-CoV-2 seropositive at baseline, limiting conclusions about previously exposed vaccinees. Spike-specific TCR breadth and depth rose significantly after two AZD1222 doses compared with day 0 and with MenACWY recipients. In the small 56-69-year group, the increase in depth fell short of significance, most likely because of low power. Reportedly, almost half of the unique spike-specific TCRs recognized epitopes lying outside the regions that are mutated in the B.1.351 and B.1.1.7 variants. The whole spike protein was spanned by vaccine-associated CD4 TCRs, and dominant responses were seen in regions 160-218 and 743-854.

In light of the paper, this sample's time point label describes: about 28 days (+/-7) after the second vaccine dose. AZD1222 recipients given second doses at about 4 weeks or at about 12 weeks were pooled, since spike-specific TCR depth and breadth were not found to differ between the two schedules. Samples from vaccinated people were obtained from the UK trials COV001 and COV002, which included a single-blind randomized controlled phase 2/3 trial of AZD1222 (ChAdOx1 nCoV-19) in healthy adults. For TCRbeta chain sequencing, PBMC samples were collected from trial participants at day 0 and at day 28 after the second dose. Deletion took 3 bases off V and 6 bases off J, with a span of 15 bases between the germline ends. CDR1 and CDR2 (SEHNR, FQNEAQ) derive from the germline V gene (reference sequence). There are 15 amino acids in the CDR3, from cysteine to phenylalanine inclusive. Of all the DNA, just the CDR3 is kept, 45 bases in frame from base 1.

The CDR3 regions of human TCRbeta chains were analyzed by immunosequencing. Turning to the authors' computational methods: TCRs in the repertoires were matched against a reference library of SARS-CoV-2-specific TCRs that had been generated with the MIRA antigen-specificity platform. Breadth was defined as the fraction of unique TCRs that were SARS-CoV-2-associated, and depth was defined as the fraction of total T cells that were SARS-CoV-2-associated. Using the MIRA data, every spike-specific TCR was mapped to the spike region that the TCR reacted to and assigned to either a CD4 or a CD8 class. Log10-transformed breadth and depth values were compared by one-way ANOVA with Sidak's multiple comparisons tests. The immuneACCESS repertoire file appears here via TCRdb, limited to in-frame rearrangements. These files lack a portion of the clones; in checked studies, under half of the deficit traces to unresolved V genes, and the cause of the others is not known. Clone size and the V and J calls come from that table; the DNA yielded D and trimming. The sample table lists 150,000 or so clones, over 90% of them with a count of one. 3.6% of the sample is taken by the ten largest.

About this clone: Its target antigen remains unknown. Per-base qualities were not stored, and no clone one base away is much larger.

The chain uses TRBV7-9 and TRBJ2-1; the D call is tentative, TRBD1 or TRBD2, as each matches 5 bases. This material consisted of peripheral blood, taken 28 days after the second AZD1222 dose. The receptor was derived from an adult who received the AZD1222 COVID-19 vaccine. DNA sequence: TGTGCCAGCAGCTTGATCCGGGACCGTCCCAATGAGCAGTTCTTC. Translated, this gives CASSLIRDRPNEQFF.